These 30 T cell receptor beta chains were sequenced from one sample in a study of Graves' ophthalmopathy and Graves' hyperthyroidism. RNA transcripts provided the template for amplifying TCR beta CDR3 regions. RT-PCR with HTBI primers came first, then second-round multiplex PCR. Via MiXCR, TCRdb re-called the multiplex PCR reads, giving one row per CDR3 protein. Of over a million distinct CDR3 sequences detected, 35% to 40% appear once; the ten largest clones hold over 8.5%. The source material was peripheral blood or thyroid tissue (not recorded which). The receptor set was obtained from an adult man with Graves' hyperthyroidism.

This rearrangement joins TRBV12-3 or TRBV12-4 to TRBJ2-2; 10 bases fit TRBD2. This CDR3 contains 16 residues. J lost 4 bases, V lost 8 bases, and 10 bases had no gene match. CDR3 amino acids: CASLPAGGHATGELFF. The CDR3, as DNA: TGTGCCAGCCTCCCAGCGGGGGGGCATGCCACCGGGGAGCTGTTTTTT.

This clonotype was counted at least ten times. The V and J genes are TRBV15 and TRBJ1-2; 9 nucleotides line up with TRBD1. J gave up 4 bases and V 1 base, and 7 bases lay outside the gene matches. The CDR3 totals 16 residues. CDR1 and CDR2 from the germline V gene are LNHNV and YYDKDF (reference sequence). The CDR3 sequence is CATSRAGQGMFYGYTF. The CDR3 DNA reads as TGTGCCACCAGCAGAGCCGGACAGGGGATGTTCTATGGCTACACCTTC.

The chain recombines TRBV9 with TRBJ2-5; TRBD2 might be the D (6 bases). Germline values: CDR1 SGDLS, CDR2 YYNGEE. Trimming took off 5 bases at V and 2 bases at J, with 13 bases between the two ends. The CDR3 contains 14 residues. The CDR3 loop reads CASRLDYNQETQYF. In nucleotides, the CDR3 is TGTGCCAGCAGATTGGACTACAATCAAGAGACCCAGTACTTC.

This clonotype was found many times. The chain links TRBV7-6 to TRBJ2-7; TRBD1 is a possible D gene (6 bases). CDR3 length: 14 residues. Germline V lookup: CDR1 SGHVS, CDR2 FNYEAQ. Trimming took off 5 bases at V and 1 base at J, with 12 bases between the two ends. CDR3 residues: CASSPTGQSYEQYF. CDR3 DNA sequence: TGTGCCAGCAGCCCCACAGGGCAATCCTACGAGCAGTACTTC.

This clonotype was recorded many times. The chain has TRBV19 and TRBJ1-5; no clear D gene. This CDR3 has 17 residues. V was trimmed by 6 bases and J by 4 bases, leaving 22 bases between them. CDR1 is LNHDA and CDR2 is SQIVND in the germline V gene (reference sequence). The DNA for the CDR3 is TGTGCCAGTAGGGTCTCGTGGGTCAGAAAATTGAATCAGCCCCAGCATTTT. Translation gives CASRVSWVRKLNQPQHF. Full variable domain (missing parts from reference TRBV19 and TRBJ1-5): DGGITQSPKYLFRKEGQNVTLSCEQNLNHDAMYWYRQDPGQGLRLIYYSQIVNDFQKGDIAEGYSVSREKKESFPLTVTSAQKNPTAFYLCASRVSWVRKLNQPQHFGDGTRLSIL.

The CDR3 DNA sequence: TGTGCCAGCAGTTTAGTGGAGGCCGTCCCCTCTGGGGCCAACGTCCTGACTTTC. It specifies CASSLVEAVPSGANVLTF. The rearrangement links TRBV12-3 or TRBV12-4 to TRBJ2-6; a possible D gene is TRBD2 (5 bases). The V and J ends lost 1 base and 0 bases respectively, with 13 bases between them. CDR3 length: 18 residues.

There are a few counts of this clonotype. The chain has TRBV2 and TRBJ1-2; TRBD1 aligns across 9 bases. The length of the CDR3 is 18 residues. With 5 bases clipped from V and 5 bases from J, the junction kept 18 bases outside the gene matches. The germline V gene encodes CDR1 SNHLY and CDR2 FYNNEI. In DNA form, the CDR3 reads TGTGCCAGCAGTTTAATCGCCACCCACAGGGGGCTAAAGTATGGCTACACCTTC. Translating it yields CASSLIATHRGLKYGYTF.

The CDR3 DNA reads as TGCAGTGCTAGTGGCTCGGTGCGGGTGCGTACGCAGTATTTT. This encodes CSASGSVRVRTQYF. V usage is TRBV20-1 and J usage is TRBJ2-3; perhaps TRBD2 as D (5 bases). V lost 3 bases and J 8 bases, leaving 18 bases between the germline ends. Germline CDR1 reads DFQATT; CDR2 reads SNEGSKA (reference sequence). This CDR3 is built from 14 residues.

The chain employs TRBV10-3 and TRBJ1-1, with D maybe TRBD1 (6 bases). V lost 10 bases and J 0 bases, leaving 30 bases between the germline ends. CDR1 and CDR2 (germline): ENHRY, SYGVKD. This CDR3 has 19 residues. The CDR3 DNA sequence: TGTGCCAGCCTATCGACCTACAGGGTCCGGGTGCTTATGAACACTGAAGCTTTCTTT. This gives the protein CASLSTYRVRVLMNTEAFF.

At least ten counts were recorded for this clonotype. V is TRBV10-3 and J is TRBJ2-2; D is ambiguous. This CDR3 has 14 amino acids. In germline, CDR1 is ENHRY, CDR2 SYGVKD. Trimming cost V 6 bases and J 3 bases, with 11 bases left between them. CDR3 protein: CAISFIADTGELFF. In DNA form, the CDR3 reads TGTGCCATCAGCTTTATCGCGGACACCGGGGAGCTGTTTTTT.

CDR3 in DNA: TGTGCCAGCAGCCAATGGACAGGGGGGATGAACACTGAAGCTTTCTTT. Translating gives CASSQWTGGMNTEAFF. This chain connects TRBV14 to TRBJ1-1; the match to TRBD1 covers 10 bases. Germline V gives CDR1 SGHDN, CDR2 FVKESK. With V trimmed by 2 bases and J by 0 bases, 3 bases remained unmatched. The length of the CDR3 is 16 residues.

This clonotype was observed at least ten times. J is TRBJ1-2 and V is TRBV14, with 8 bases lining up with TRBD1. Germline-derived CDR1 and CDR2 are SGHDN and FVKESK. V was pared by 6 bases and J by 3 bases, with 3 bases of the junction left unmatched. The CDR3 has 13 residues. CDR3 region: CASRTTGDYGYTF. The CDR3 region has the DNA TGTGCCAGCAGAACGACAGGGGACTATGGCTACACCTTC.

This clonotype came up a few times. V and J are TRBV25-1 and TRBJ1-3; TRBD1 is a possible D gene (6 bases). The V end was cut by 6 bases, the J end by 2 bases, with 14 bases between. The CDR3 has 15 residues. Per the germline V gene, CDR1 is MGHDK and CDR2 is SYGVNS. Here the CDR3 reads CASRAGGAAGNTIYF. CDR3 nucleotides: TGTGCCAGCAGAGCGGGGGGCGCCGCTGGAAACACCATATATTTT.

CDR3 in DNA: TGCAGTGCTAGAGATCCTGGACAGATTAATGAAAAACTGTTTTTT. Protein product: CSARDPGQINEKLFF. V gene TRBV20-1 combines with J gene TRBJ1-4; a weak D match, TRBD1 (6 bases). Germline CDR1 is DFQATT and CDR2 is SNEGSKA (reference sequence). The CDR3 spans 15 residues. V was cut by 0 bases and J by 4 bases, with 12 bases left in between.

Comments on this clonotype: Compared with germline, one end of the junction differs, possibly owing to a read error. The chain links TRBV6-5 to TRBJ2-6, with D possibly TRBD1 on 5 matching bases. The CDR3 covers 14 residues. CDR1 and CDR2 (germline): MNHEY, SVGAGI. The CDR3 DNA reads TGTGCCAGCAGTTACGAACCTGGGGCCGACGTCCTGACTTTC. Translation: CASSYEPGADVLTF.

This clonotype was detected many times. V gene TRBV9 combines with J gene TRBJ2-7; D unclear. The ends were cut back, 4 bases at V and 6 bases at J, with 29 bases in the middle. This CDR3 spans 18 amino acids. Germline V lookup: CDR1 SGDLS, CDR2 YYNGEE. For the CDR3, the DNA is TGTGCCAGCAGCCCAGGTGCTGGCGCGGCTTCCTCCTTGGGCGAGCAGTACTTC. Protein sequence: CASSPGAGAASSLGEQYF.

The chain couples TRBV29-1 to TRBJ1-1, with a weak D call TRBD1 (6 bases). Germline CDR1 is SQVTM and CDR2 is ANQGSEA. With 8 bases removed from V and 6 bases from J, the gap between germline ends came to 16 bases. The CDR3 contains 12 residues. The CDR3 region has the DNA TGCAGCCAGAGAGCCGGGGGCCCTGAAGCTTTCTTT. Translated, it gives CSQRAGGPEAFF.

A remark on this clonotype: This may be a read error: a much more frequent sequence differs by one nucleotide. This chain connects TRBV11-2 to TRBJ1-2; D ambiguous. Germline V gene lookup returns CDR1 SGHAT and CDR2 FQNNGV. The CDR3 loop spans 13 amino acids. This CDR3 reads CVSSHGLNYGYTF. The CDR3 nucleotides read TGTGTCAGCAGCCACGGGCTTAACTATGGCTACACCTTC. Supplemented by reference TRBV11-2 and TRBJ1-2, the full variable domain reads EAGVAQSPRYKIIEKRQSVAFWCNPISGHATLYWYQQILGQGPKLLIQFQNNGVVDDSQLPKDRFSAERLKGVDSTLKIQPAKLEDSAVYLCVSSHGLNYGYTFGSGTRLTVV.

Only a few counts were recorded for this clonotype. The genes are TRBV11-2 and TRBJ1-2; no clear D. Trimming removed 2 bases from V and 2 bases from J, with 6 bases in between. The germline V gene encodes CDR1 SGHAT and CDR2 FQNNGV. This CDR3 has 13 amino acids. The chain's CDR3 is CASSLHNNYGYTF. For the CDR3, the DNA is TGTGCCAGCAGCTTACACAACAACTATGGCTACACCTTC. Drawing the rest from reference TRBV11-2 and TRBJ1-2, the complete variable domain is EAGVAQSPRYKIIEKRQSVAFWCNPISGHATLYWYQQILGQGPKLLIQFQNNGVVDDSQLPKDRFSAERLKGVDSTLKIQPAKLEDSAVYLCASSLHNNYGYTFGSGTRLTVV.

The chain links TRBV2 to TRBJ2-7; D remains unclear. The germline V and J ends were trimmed by 0 bases and 5 bases, with 8 bases remaining between them. This CDR3 has 13 amino acids. The germline CDR1 and CDR2 sequences are SNHLY and FYNNEI. The CDR3 spells CASSEASRHEQYF. Here the CDR3 DNA reads TGTGCCAGCAGTGAAGCGAGCCGTCACGAGCAGTACTTC.

V usage is TRBV12-3 or TRBV12-4 and J usage is TRBJ1-2; D uncertain. Trimming took off 8 bases at V and 6 bases at J, with 13 bases between the two ends. The CDR3 runs to 12 residues. The CDR3 spells CASSPDGNGYTF. Written as DNA, the CDR3 is TGTGCCAGCTCGCCAGACGGGAATGGCTACACCTTC.

Note on this clonotype: This sequence may be a read error, since a much larger clone differs from it by one base. The chain has TRBV9 and TRBJ2-5, with a weak D call TRBD2 (6 bases). Germline CDR1 and CDR2: SGDLS and YYNGEE. This CDR3 is built from 13 residues. The CDR3 loop reads CANSYLASGAQYF. CDR3 coding DNA: TGTGCCAACAGCTATCTCGCCTCGGGGGCCCAGTACTTC.

This clonotype came up many times. This sequence joins TRBV7-2 and TRBJ1-5, with 7 bases fitting TRBD1. The V and J ends lost 2 bases and 6 bases, in that order; junction bases with no gene match: 7. This CDR3 region has 15 residues. CDR1 is SGHTA, CDR2 FQGNSA, per germline. The CDR3 is CASSLRQGNGQPQHF. CDR3 DNA: TGTGCCAGCAGCTTAAGACAGGGCAATGGTCAGCCCCAGCATTTT.

At least ten counts were recorded for this clonotype. The chain joins TRBV12-3 or TRBV12-4 to TRBJ2-7; 7 bases fit TRBD1. There are 12 residues in the CDR3. Trimming at V came to 3 bases and at J to 7 bases, leaving 3 bases not matched to a gene. CDR3 nucleotides: TGTGCCAGCAGTTTGGACAGGCGGGAGCAGTACTTC. Translated: CASSLDRREQYF.

The chain is built from TRBV29-1 and TRBJ2-7; 7 bases are a match to TRBD1. In germline, CDR1 is SQVTM, CDR2 ANQGSEA. CDR3 length: 15 amino acids. V shed 6 bases, J shed 0 bases, and the junction held 11 bases outside the gene matches. The DNA of the CDR3 is TGCAGCGTCCGCCCAACAGGGGTCAACTCCTACGAGCAGTACTTC. Translation: CSVRPTGVNSYEQYF.

V gene TRBV10-3 combines with J gene TRBJ1-2; 8 nucleotides align to TRBD1. The CDR3 extends over 14 amino acids. Germline V CDR1 and CDR2: ENHRY, SYGVKD. V lost 4 bases and J lost 4; bases outside the gene matches: 5. CDR3 sequence: CAISGPGTGYGYTF. CDR3 coding DNA: TGTGCCATCAGTGGCCCCGGGACAGGCTATGGCTACACCTTC.

This clonotype was seen only a few times. The genes are TRBV20-1 and TRBJ1-1, with D hard to call. The germline V gene encodes CDR1 DFQATT and CDR2 SNEGSKA (reference sequence). This CDR3 spans 12 amino acids. Trimming stripped 5 bases from V and 3 bases from J, with 10 bases between. This CDR3 is CSASRRDTEAFF. CDR3 bases: TGCAGTGCTTCACGGAGGGACACTGAAGCTTTCTTT.

This clonotype has more than one count but fewer than ten. The chain links TRBV5-4 to TRBJ2-5; 10 bases are shared with TRBD2. Germline assignment: CDR1 SGHNT and CDR2 YYREEE (reference sequence). The CDR3 is made up of 15 amino acids. V dropped 4 bases and J dropped 1; count of bases not matched to a gene: 4. The CDR3 region has the DNA TGTGCCAGCAGCGCTAGCGGGAGACCCCAAGAGACCCAGTACTTC. Translated: CASSASGRPQETQYF. The full variable domain, in which reference TRBV5-4 and TRBJ2-5 provide the parts outside the CDR3, is ETGVTQSPTHLIKTRGQQVTLRCSSQSGHNTVSWYQQALGQGPQFIFQYYREEENGRGNFPPRFSGLQFPNYSSELNVNALELDDSALYLCASSASGRPQETQYFGPGTRLLVL.

In its sample, this clonotype was seen many times. The chain uses TRBV5-6 and TRBJ1-1; D not certain. V lost 2 bases to trimming and J lost 3 bases, with 5 bases between them. The CDR3 covers 12 residues. CDR1 and CDR2 from the germline V gene are SGHDT and YYEEEE. The CDR3 loop is CASSFGHTEAFF. The CDR3 bases are TGTGCCAGCAGCTTTGGGCACACTGAAGCTTTCTTT.

The chain has TRBV6-2 or TRBV6-3 and TRBJ2-1; 7 bases line up with TRBD2. Germline loops: CDR1 MNHEY, CDR2 SVGEGT. Trimming at V came to 1 base and at J to 6 bases, leaving 3 bases not matched to a gene. The CDR3 length is 14 residues. The CDR3 sequence is CASSYYGGSNEQFF. CDR3 bases: TGTGCCAGCAGTTACTACGGCGGGAGCAATGAGCAGTTCTTC.